The 14 T cell receptor beta chains below were found in one sample sequenced in a study of blood T cells in healthy people across ages. A second about 6 to 12 cycle PCR used barcoded and J-beta primers. TCRdb passed the 5' RACE reads through MiXCR, listing each CDR3 protein once. The table lists about 1.6 million distinct CDR3 sequences, approximately 32% of them singletons. Source material: blood. The origin of the receptors is a woman younger than 45 in good health.

The gene calls are TRBV20-1 and TRBJ2-1, with D hard to call. V was pared by 2 bases and J by 5 bases, with 10 bases between. Germline V CDR1 and CDR2: DFQATT, SNEGSKA (reference sequence). This CDR3 has 13 residues. CDR3 residues: CSARHPPNNEQFF. The CDR3 DNA reads as TGCAGTGCTAGACATCCCCCCAACAATGAGCAGTTCTTC.

J is TRBJ1-5 and V is TRBV7-8, with D hard to call. Germline-derived CDR1 and CDR2 are SGHVS and FQNEAQ. The CDR3 runs 13 residues. V was pared by 5 bases and J by 7 bases, with 12 bases between. The CDR3 region is CASSLQAEQPQHF. The CDR3 nucleotides are TGTGCCAGCAGCCTTCAGGCAGAGCAGCCCCAGCATTTT.

This chain connects TRBV28 to TRBJ2-5; D possibly uses TRBD1 or TRBD2 (5 bases each). The CDR3 consists of 16 residues. Per germline, CDR1 MDHEN and CDR2 SYDVKM. V lost 4 bases to trimming and J lost 1 base, with 16 bases between them. This CDR3 reads CASSSLRQGPQETQYF. The CDR3, as DNA: TGTGCCAGCAGTTCCCTCCGGCAGGGACCCCAAGAGACCCAGTACTTC.

This clonotype was observed a handful of times. This chain links TRBV27 with TRBJ2-1, with 9 bases identical to TRBD2. V trimming: 5 bases; J trimming: 7 bases; junction bases outside the gene matches: 12. The CDR3 has 16 amino acids. Germline lookup yields CDR1 MNHEY and CDR2 SMNVEV (reference sequence). This chain's CDR3 is CASSTYSGRTRNEQFF. DNA of the CDR3: TGTGCCAGCAGTACGTATAGCGGGAGAACGCGTAATGAGCAGTTCTTC.

The CDR3 loop is CSATVNSNQPQHF. In DNA form, the CDR3 reads TGCAGTGCTACAGTTAACAGCAATCAGCCCCAGCATTTT. The chain recombines TRBV20-1 with TRBJ1-5; D ambiguous. Between the trimmed V and J ends, which lost 4 bases and 1 base, there was a span of 8 bases. Germline CDR1 and CDR2: DFQATT and SNEGSKA (reference sequence). This CDR3 contains 13 residues.

This clonotype was detected a few times. This chain links TRBV30 with TRBJ2-7, with D unresolved. In germline, CDR1 is GTSNPN, CDR2 SVGIG (reference sequence). V lost 3 bases to trimming and J lost 6 bases, with 9 bases between them. The CDR3 spans 11 residues. CDR3 in amino acids: CAWSGGPEQYF. DNA of the CDR3: TGTGCCTGGAGCGGCGGCCCCGAGCAGTACTTC.

J is TRBJ1-4 and V is TRBV20-1; tentatively, D is TRBD1 (6 bases). CDR3 size: 14 residues. The V gene's germline CDR1 is DFQATT and CDR2 SNEGSKA (reference sequence). V lost 0 bases, J lost 7 bases, and 12 bases lay in between. CDR3 nucleotides: TGCAGTGCTAGAGATACAGGGAAGGGTGAAAAACTGTTTTTT. Protein product: CSARDTGKGEKLFF.

V gene TRBV7-8 combines with J gene TRBJ2-3; TRBD2 is a possible D gene (6 bases). The germline V and J ends were trimmed by 5 bases and 2 bases, with 17 bases remaining between them. The CDR3 is 16 amino acids. Germline V gene sequence: CDR1 SGHVS, CDR2 FQNEAQ. The CDR3 protein is CASSPDFGRVTDTQYF. CDR3 DNA sequence: TGTGCCAGCAGCCCTGACTTCGGGAGAGTCACAGATACGCAGTATTTT.

This chain joins TRBV27 and TRBJ2-1, with 7 bases lining up with TRBD1. Unmatched junction bases numbered 7, after V lost 3 bases and J lost 5 bases. The CDR3 runs to 15 residues. The germline V gene has CDR1 MNHEY and CDR2 SMNVEV (reference sequence). CDR3 DNA: TGTGCCAGCAGTTTGCTCCGGGACAGCAACAATGAGCAGTTCTTC. Translated: CASSLLRDSNNEQFF.

This chain uses TRBV5-5 with TRBJ2-3; D may be TRBD1 (5 bases). The CDR3 sequence is 15 residues long. Trimming shortened V by 0 bases and J by 3 bases, and 11 bases separated the two germline ends. Germline-derived CDR1 and CDR2 are SGHKS and YYEKEE (reference sequence). CDR3: CASSLAGPGTDTQYF. The CDR3 bases are TGTGCCAGCAGCTTGGCGGGTCCAGGGACAGATACGCAGTATTTT.

Many counts were recorded for this clonotype. This rearrangement joins TRBV9 to TRBJ1-2, with 7 positions matching TRBD1. The CDR3 totals 12 residues. Germline V lookup: CDR1 SGDLS, CDR2 YYNGEE. Trimming at V came to 6 bases and at J to 8 bases, leaving 7 bases not matched to a gene. CDR3 in DNA: TGTGCCAGCAACACAGGGGCGCGGGGCTACACCTTC. This translates into CASNTGARGYTF.

This clonotype was counted only a few times. The CDR3 loop reads CASSLADRVYNEQFF. CDR3 sequence (DNA): TGCGCCAGCAGCTTGGCGGACAGGGTGTACAATGAGCAGTTCTTC. This chain uses TRBV5-1 with TRBJ2-1; 8 nucleotides align to TRBD1. Germline CDR1 SGHRS, CDR2 YFSETQ. The CDR3 is made up of 15 amino acids. Trimming took 0 bases from V and 4 from J; bases not matched to a gene: 3.

The CDR3 coding sequence is TGTGCCAGCAGTTATACACTACCTATATTCGGGACAGAGACCTCCTACGAGCAGTACTTC. As protein: CASSYTLPIFGTETSYEQYF. The chain couples TRBV6-5 to TRBJ2-7; the match to TRBD1 covers 7 bases. The V segment lost 3 bases and the J segment 0 bases; nucleotides outside the gene matches: 20. Germline lookup yields CDR1 MNHEY and CDR2 SVGAGI. The CDR3 has 20 amino acids.

The chain is built from TRBV12-3 or TRBV12-4 and TRBJ1-5; 10 nucleotides agree with TRBD1. This CDR3 region has 15 residues. V shed 6 bases and J 3 bases; nucleotides not matched to a gene: 5. CDR3 region: CASSTGQGNNQPQHF. CDR3 sequence (DNA): TGTGCCAGCAGCACGGGACAGGGGAACAATCAGCCCCAGCATTTT.